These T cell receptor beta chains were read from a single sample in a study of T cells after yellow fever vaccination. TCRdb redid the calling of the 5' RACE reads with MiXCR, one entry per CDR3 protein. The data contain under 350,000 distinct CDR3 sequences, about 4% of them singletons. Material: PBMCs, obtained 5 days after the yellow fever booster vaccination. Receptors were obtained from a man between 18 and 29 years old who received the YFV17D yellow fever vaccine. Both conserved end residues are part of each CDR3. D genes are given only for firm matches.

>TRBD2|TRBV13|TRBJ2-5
CASSAIREGETQYF
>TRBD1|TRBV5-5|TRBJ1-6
CASSLAGTGMSSPLHF
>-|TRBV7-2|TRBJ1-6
CASSLVGGSTYNSPLHF
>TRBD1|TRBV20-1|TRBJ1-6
CSASSGTGYSPLHF
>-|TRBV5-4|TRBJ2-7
CASSFVGTPYEQYF
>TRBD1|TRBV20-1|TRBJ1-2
CSASPPDRVDYGYTF
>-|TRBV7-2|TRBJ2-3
CASSFVPGQDADTQYF
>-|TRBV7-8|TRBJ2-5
CASSLWVEKPSGLQETQYF
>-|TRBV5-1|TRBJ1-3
CASSRGTVYLGNTIYF
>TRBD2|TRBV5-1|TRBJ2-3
CASSLAIAGIDTQYF
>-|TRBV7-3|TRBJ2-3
CASSLGVGGSTDTQYF
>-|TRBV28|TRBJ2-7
CASSPTPSSYEQYF
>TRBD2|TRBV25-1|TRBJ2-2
CASSLGLAGALGELFF
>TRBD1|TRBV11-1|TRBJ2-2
CASSPGQGASTGELFF
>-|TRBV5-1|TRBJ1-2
CASSLVLQVGYTF
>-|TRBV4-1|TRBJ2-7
CASSQEAGTAGEQYF
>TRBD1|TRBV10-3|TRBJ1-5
CAISEPGTDNQPQHF
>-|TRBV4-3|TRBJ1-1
CASSQYPATEAFF
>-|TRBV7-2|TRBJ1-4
CASSLTRQLTDEKLFF
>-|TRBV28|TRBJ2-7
CASSPGRTYEQYF
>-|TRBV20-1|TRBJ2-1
CSAREPPVSYNEQFF
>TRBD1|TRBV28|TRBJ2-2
CATPGQGANTGELFF
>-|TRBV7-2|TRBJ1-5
CASSFLNQPQHF
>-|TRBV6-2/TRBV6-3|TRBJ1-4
CASRPDGDEKLFF
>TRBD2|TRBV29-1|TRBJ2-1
CSGTSGGIYNEQFF
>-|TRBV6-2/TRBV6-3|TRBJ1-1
CASDEGGTEAFF
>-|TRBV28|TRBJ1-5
CASSFIGTGQPQHF
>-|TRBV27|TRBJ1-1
CASSLRGEANTEAFF
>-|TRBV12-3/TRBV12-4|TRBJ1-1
CASSLGTWNTEAFF
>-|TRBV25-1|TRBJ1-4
CASSELGADEKLFF
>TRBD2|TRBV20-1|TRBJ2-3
CSARDQRGRTDTQYF
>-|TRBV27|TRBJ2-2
CASSLYPWDTGELFF
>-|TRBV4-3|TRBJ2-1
CASSQDRFRYDEQFF
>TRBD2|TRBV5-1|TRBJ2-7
CASSLVPGTSGQGIYF
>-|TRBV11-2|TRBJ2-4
CASSSGTQNIQYF
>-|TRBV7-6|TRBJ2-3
CASSGTQDWDTQYF
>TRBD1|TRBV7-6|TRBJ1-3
CASSATGAFSGNTIYF
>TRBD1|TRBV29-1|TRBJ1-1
CSGTGGWGMNTEAFF
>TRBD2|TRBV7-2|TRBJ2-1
CASSSWGLAGGPYNEQFF
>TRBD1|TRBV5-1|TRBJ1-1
CASSLRQGRNTEAFF
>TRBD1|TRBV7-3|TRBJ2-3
CASSSGHRGADTQYF
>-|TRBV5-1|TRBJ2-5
CASSRVAETQYF
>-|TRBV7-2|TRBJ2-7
CASSTPPGFAYEQYF
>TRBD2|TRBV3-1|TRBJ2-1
CASKTSGGGNEQFF
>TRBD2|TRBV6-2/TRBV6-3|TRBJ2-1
CASRRTSGGGSEQFF
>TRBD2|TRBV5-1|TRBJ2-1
CASSPATGGSYNEQFF
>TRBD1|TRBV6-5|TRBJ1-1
CASSGQGEGEAFF
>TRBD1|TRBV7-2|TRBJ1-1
CASSSTQGVTEAFF
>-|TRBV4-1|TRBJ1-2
CASSQEKAGLGHWGYTF
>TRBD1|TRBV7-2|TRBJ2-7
CASSLAGQGAFYEQYF
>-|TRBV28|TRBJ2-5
CASSPHETQYF
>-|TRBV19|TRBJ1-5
CASSIVATLYGQPQHF
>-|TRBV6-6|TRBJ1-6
CASTEANSPLHF
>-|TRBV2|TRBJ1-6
CASSEEAGQNSPLHF
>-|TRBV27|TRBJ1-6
CASSVRGGYNSPLHF